This T cell receptor beta chain was retrieved from a study of T-cell reconstitution after alpha-beta-depleted transplantation in children. J gave up 4 bases and V 2 bases, and 7 bases lay outside the gene matches. From germline, CDR1 is MNHEY and CDR2 SVGAGI. The CDR3 totals 18 residues. Study-wide results and limits: At day 60, the high TCRbeta diversity found in some patients originated from recipient T cells and thymic progenitors that had survived.

This clonotype was seen a few times. Antigen: not known. Molecular barcoding with unique molecular identifiers was used for the TCRbeta library. MiXCR was run by TCRdb on the PCR reads, yielding one entry per CDR3 protein. The profile shows 600,000 to 700,000 distinct CDR3 sequences, roughly 14% of them singletons. The sequence was collected from a girl aged 2 to 10 with congenital amegakaryocytic thrombocytopenia, due to receive a stem cell transplant. This material consisted of PBMCs, taken before TCRalphabeta/CD19-depleted stem cell transplant. The J gene is TRBJ2-2, the V gene TRBV6-5; TRBD2 agrees at 13 bases. The CDR3, as DNA: TGTGCCAGCAGTTACGATGGACTAGCGGGAGTTAGCACCGGGGAGCTGTTTTTT. Its protein product is CASSYDGLAGVSTGELFF.